These T cell receptor beta chains were read from a single sample in a study of Ad26.COV2.S vaccination and SARS-CoV-2 variants. Some clones are missing from TCRdb's copy, which holds only in-frame ones; the method was immunoSEQ multiplex PCR. The data show about 480,000 clones, 70% to 90% seen once. The input for sequencing was peripheral blood, taken in a trial of Ad26.COV2.S vaccine versus placebo. These receptors all stem from a person between 18 and 65 years old who received the Ad26.COV2.S COVID-19 vaccine or a placebo. Both conserved end residues are part of each CDR3. Each record gives: V gene, J gene, clone size, D gene, CDR3 protein, CDR3 DNA. The D gene is left open where the match is weak. The size entry is marked missing in some rows and otherwise reads once, few, many or a size class.

TRBV9	TRBJ2-2	once	-	CASSVDGTNTGELFF	TGTGCCAGCAGCGTAGACGGGACGAACACCGGGGAGCTGTTTTTT
TRBV4-2	TRBJ2-1	-	TRBD2	CASSPQGLAGAREQFF	TGTGCCAGCAGCCCCCAGGGACTAGCGGGAGCCCGAGAGCAGTTCTTC
TRBV10-2	TRBJ2-7	few	-	CASTGRESSYEQYF	TGCGCCAGCACGGGACGGGAAAGCTCCTACGAGCAGTACTTC
TRBV6-5	TRBJ1-5	-	-	CASSPGGGNQPQHF	TGTGCCAGCAGTCCCGGAGGGGGGAATCAGCCCCAGCATTTT
TRBV27	TRBJ1-1	-	TRBD1	CASSSPGQGARTEAFF	TGTGCCAGCAGTTCCCCGGGACAGGGGGCGCGCACTGAAGCTTTCTTT
TRBV6-5	TRBJ1-1	-	TRBD1	CASSYRVTGLATEAFF	TGTGCCAGCAGTTACCGGGTGACAGGGTTGGCCACTGAAGCTTTCTTT
TRBV7-3	TRBJ1-3	-	-	CASSLTGYAGNTIYF	TGTGCCAGCAGCTTAACAGGATACGCTGGAAACACCATATATTTT
TRBV29-1	TRBJ2-2	once	TRBD1	CSVTPGQGHTGELFF	TGCAGCGTAACACCGGGACAGGGTCACACCGGGGAGCTGTTTTTT
TRBV7-9	TRBJ1-6	-	-	CASQSRASSYNSPLHF	TGTGCCAGTCAGAGTAGGGCGAGCTCCTATAATTCACCCCTCCACTTT
TRBV5-6	TRBJ1-1	-	-	CASSPWGVLTNTEAFF	TGTGCCAGCAGCCCTTGGGGGGTACTAACGAACACTGAAGCTTTCTTT
TRBV6-5	TRBJ1-1	-	-	CASSYLAERTEAFF	TGTGCCAGCAGTTACTTAGCGGAGCGCACTGAAGCTTTCTTT
TRBV28	TRBJ2-2	-	-	CASSLGGGGTGELFF	TGTGCCAGCAGTTTAGGGGGAGGCGGTACCGGGGAGCTGTTTTTT
TRBV5-1	TRBJ1-1	-	-	CASSFSLTVNTEAFF	TGCGCCAGCAGCTTCTCCCTGACAGTGAACACTGAAGCTTTCTTT
TRBV7-2	TRBJ1-2	-	-	CASSNGYQYGYTF	TGTGCCAGCAGCAATGGGTACCAGTATGGCTACACCTTC
TRBV28	TRBJ1-2	-	TRBD1	CASSLYGQVPNYGYTF	TGTGCCAGCAGTTTATACGGACAGGTTCCCAACTATGGCTACACCTTC
TRBV13	TRBJ1-3	-	-	CASSLYNGNTIYF	TGTGCCAGCAGCTTATATAACGGAAACACCATATATTTT
TRBV2	TRBJ2-2	once	TRBD1	CASSANRGRNGELFF	TGTGCCAGCAGTGCAAACAGGGGGCGGAACGGGGAGCTGTTTTTT
TRBV9	TRBJ1-4	-	TRBD1	CASSPGTGIYEKLFF	TGTGCCAGCAGCCCCGGGACAGGGATTTATGAAAAACTGTTTTTT
TRBV27	TRBJ2-7	-	TRBD2	CASSQIAGGRFSKYF	TGTGCCAGCAGTCAAATAGCGGGAGGGCGATTTAGCAAGTACTTC
TRBV6-1	TRBJ1-3	-	-	CASSERGANSGNTIYF	TGTGCCAGCAGTGAACGGGGGGCAAACTCTGGAAACACCATATATTTT
TRBV19	TRBJ1-2	-	-	CASSIGRDPSAYGYTF	TGTGCCAGTAGTATCGGCAGGGACCCTTCGGCCTATGGCTACACCTTC
TRBV19	TRBJ2-2	-	TRBD2	CASSILGSGSWDGELFF	TGTGCCAGTAGTATACTTGGTAGCGGGAGTTGGGACGGGGAGCTGTTTTTT
TRBV29-1	TRBJ2-3	-	-	CSVVRTQAGDTQYF	TGCAGCGTTGTCAGGACCCAGGCGGGAGATACGCAGTATTTT
TRBV19	TRBJ1-4	once	TRBD1	CASSTSTGHTNEKLFF	TGTGCCAGTAGTACCTCGACAGGGCACACTAATGAAAAACTGTTTTTT
TRBV6-5	TRBJ1-5	-	-	CASSLEGGGQPQHF	TGTGCCAGCAGCCTTGAGGGGGGTGGTCAGCCCCAGCATTTT
TRBV5-1	TRBJ2-7	few	-	CASRAEHYEQYF	TGCGCCAGCAGGGCAGAACACTACGAGCAGTACTTC
TRBV5-1	TRBJ2-1	-	TRBD2	CASSLLSGRFSEQFF	TGCGCCAGCAGCCTACTAAGCGGGAGGTTTAGTGAGCAGTTCTTC
TRBV14	TRBJ2-2	-	-	CASSQAAFWGELFF	TGTGCCAGCAGCCAAGCGGCGTTTTGGGGGGAGCTGTTTTTT
TRBV7-3	TRBJ2-2	-	-	CASSLTGYTGELFF	TGTGCCAGCAGCTTAACAGGGTACACCGGGGAGCTGTTTTTT
TRBV2	TRBJ2-7	-	-	CASSRQDYEQYF	TGTGCCAGCAGCCGACAGGACTACGAGCAGTACTTC
TRBV7-9	TRBJ2-3	-	TRBD1	CASSSPYRGQPDTQYF	TGTGCCAGCAGCTCTCCATACAGGGGGCAGCCAGATACGCAGTATTTT
TRBV27	TRBJ2-1	-	TRBD2	CATLAGFSSSSYNEQFF	TGTGCCACTCTAGCGGGCTTTTCTTCGAGCTCCTACAATGAGCAGTTCTTC
TRBV6-4	TRBJ2-7	-	-	CAITTSLAPNSYEQYF	TGTGCCATCACCACTAGCCTCGCACCGAACTCCTACGAGCAGTACTTC
TRBV7-6	TRBJ2-5	-	-	CASSPIRGETQYF	TGTGCCAGCAGCCCGATTAGGGGAGAGACCCAGTACTTC
TRBV19	TRBJ2-7	once	-	CASSVRGGAYEQYF	TGTGCCAGTAGTGTCCGTGGGGGGGCATACGAGCAGTACTTC
TRBV28	TRBJ2-3	-	TRBD1	CASSSRLRGRIPRQYF	TGTGCCAGCAGTTCCCGACTCAGGGGGCGCATCCCCAGGCAGTATTTT
TRBV28	TRBJ2-7	-	-	CASSFSSGLSSYEQYF	TGTGCCAGCAGTTTCTCGAGTGGACTGTCCTCCTACGAGCAGTACTTC
TRBV29-1	TRBJ2-7	-	-	CSFSGIYEQYF	TGCAGCTTTAGCGGAATCTACGAGCAGTACTTC
TRBV5-1	TRBJ1-5	-	-	CASSLDGGRNQPQHF	TGCGCCAGCAGCTTGGACGGTGGGCGCAATCAGCCCCAGCATTTT